These 20 T cell receptor beta chains were all obtained from the same sample, sequenced in a study of T-cell reconstitution after alpha-beta-depleted transplantation in children listed by TCRdb under 2016. Libraries came from PCR. Sequencing took place on an Illumina HiSeq 2500. TCR libraries were prepared with molecular barcoding, using unique molecular identifiers to normalize TCRbeta repertoire quantification. Using fastp at Q25 and MiXCR, TCRdb reprocessed the public reads and kept productive beta chains. One record per CDR3 amino acid sequence lists the most common genes and DNA. Recorded for this sample are about 230,000 distinct CDR3 sequences; 9.7% of them occurred a single time. The top ten constitute 5.1% of the sample. This material consisted of PBMCs from the stem cell graft donor, taken from the stem cell graft. The receptors originated from a human donor who donated a stem cell graft to a child with SCID.

The rearrangement joins TRBV3-1 to TRBJ2-7; TRBD2 matches 8 bases. Trimming took 1 base from V and 2 from J; bases not matched to a gene: 7. The length of the CDR3 is 16 residues. CDR1 and CDR2 (germline): LGHDT, YNNKEL (reference sequence). This CDR3 reads CASSQGQPGLAYEQYF. The CDR3 DNA sequence: TGTGCCAGCAGCCAAGGGCAACCGGGACTAGCCTACGAGCAGTACTTC.

This chain uses TRBV3-1 with TRBJ2-4; either TRBD1 or TRBD2 may supply D (5 bases each). CDR3 length: 16 residues. V was cut by 2 bases and J by 3 bases, with 14 bases left in between. Looked up from germline, CDR1 is LGHDT and CDR2 is YNNKEL (reference sequence). For the CDR3, the DNA is TGTGCCAGCAGCCAAAGGCACCTGGGGGACAAAAACATTCAGTACTTC. Translated, it gives CASSQRHLGDKNIQYF.

The CDR3 DNA is TGCGCCAGCAGCCCCAGACAGGCGGCGAGTGGCTACACCTTC. Protein sequence: CASSPRQAASGYTF. V usage is TRBV4-1 and J usage is TRBJ1-2, with D maybe TRBD1 (6 bases). Trimming took 4 bases from V and 7 from J, leaving 16 bases between them. Germline CDR1 MGHRA, CDR2 YSYEKL. CDR3 length: 14 residues.

This clonotype was seen at least ten times. The gene calls are TRBV20-1 and TRBJ1-5; TRBD1 aligns across 7 bases. Germline values: CDR1 DFQATT, CDR2 SNEGSKA (reference sequence). The V gene end was trimmed by 3 bases and the J gene end by 5 bases; junction bases not matched to a gene: 10. This CDR3 comprises 15 residues. The CDR3 loop is CSASEGQHSDQPQHF. CDR3 in DNA: TGCAGTGCTAGCGAGGGACAGCATTCCGATCAGCCCCAGCATTTT.

A remark on this clonotype: A read error may explain this, as a much larger clone is one base away. The rearrangement uses TRBV29-1 and TRBJ2-6; no clear D gene. The CDR3 is 12 amino acids. V lost 4 bases and J lost 0, with 1 base in between. CDR1 and CDR2 from the germline V gene are SQVTM and ANQGSEA. CDR3 in DNA: TGCAGCGTTGCCTCTGGGGCCAACGTCCTGACTTTC. Residues: CSVASGANVLTF.

This clonotype was counted ten times or more. The chain is built from TRBV29-1 and TRBJ1-2; TRBD1 is a possible D gene (5 bases). The CDR3 sequence is 13 residues long. Per germline, CDR1 SQVTM and CDR2 ANQGSEA. V lost 7 bases to trimming and J lost 4 bases, with 16 bases between them. CDR3 in DNA: TGCAGCGCTACCTTCGGGACGCGCTATGGCTACACCTTC. Its protein product is CSATFGTRYGYTF.

This clonotype was counted ten times or more. The chain employs TRBV20-1 and TRBJ1-2; TRBD1 might be the D (5 bases). The CDR3 covers 13 residues. Germline V gene lookup returns CDR1 DFQATT and CDR2 SNEGSKA (reference sequence). V lost 2 bases, J lost 6 bases, and 13 bases lay in between. CDR3 in DNA: TGCAGTGCTAGATGGGCAGGGCGGCATGGCTACACCTTC. Protein: CSARWAGRHGYTF.

At least ten counts were recorded for this clonotype. The V and J genes are TRBV5-1 and TRBJ1-5; D call uncertain. There are 16 residues in the CDR3. V lost 0 bases to trimming and J lost 3 bases, with 13 bases between them. CDR1 and CDR2 (germline): SGHRS, YFSETQ. The CDR3 coding sequence is TGCGCCAGCAGCTTGGAGGCAGGAAACTACAATCAGCCCCAGCATTTT. It is translated as CASSLEAGNYNQPQHF.

This clonotype was recorded at least ten times. V usage is TRBV9 and J usage is TRBJ2-3, with 9 bases that match TRBD1. The CDR3 sequence is 15 residues long. V was clipped by 4 bases and J by 6 bases; unmatched bases: 9. Germline lookup yields CDR1 SGDLS and CDR2 YYNGEE. The CDR3 sequence is CASSPRTGDVDTQYF. Here the CDR3 DNA reads TGTGCCAGCAGCCCCCGGACAGGGGATGTTGATACGCAGTATTTT.

This clonotype was seen many times. The chain joins TRBV27 to TRBJ2-1; 10 nucleotides align to TRBD2. CDR3 length: 15 amino acids. The germline V gene encodes CDR1 MNHEY and CDR2 SMNVEV (reference sequence). Trimming cost V 0 bases and J 7 bases; bases outside gene matches: 3. CDR3 coding DNA: TGTGCCAGCAGTTTATCCCTAGCGGGGGTGAATGAGCAGTTCTTC. Protein sequence: CASSLSLAGVNEQFF.

Many counts were recorded for this clonotype. The V gene is TRBV30, the J gene TRBJ1-5; 7 bases agree with TRBD1. The trim removed 1 base at V and 7 bases at J, leaving 4 bases unmatched. Germline loops: CDR1 GTSNPN, CDR2 SVGIG (reference sequence). The CDR3 is 13 residues long. The CDR3 loop is CAWSGQGQQPQHF. CDR3 in DNA: TGTGCCTGGAGTGGACAGGGTCAACAGCCCCAGCATTTT.

This clonotype appeared many times. This rearrangement joins TRBV7-9 to TRBJ1-1; the D is unclear. V was clipped by 5 bases and J by 3 bases, with 7 bases between them. The CDR3 consists of 12 residues. Germline V gene data show CDR1 as SEHNR and CDR2 as FQNEAQ (reference sequence). CDR3 sequence reads: CASSPFYTEAFF. The CDR3 DNA sequence: TGTGCCAGCAGCCCGTTCTACACTGAAGCTTTCTTT.

This clonotype was found many times. V is TRBV5-1 and J is TRBJ1-1, with D perhaps matching TRBD1 (5 bases). The CDR3 runs to 16 residues. Trimming left V 2 bases short and J 0 bases short, with 14 bases between. Germline values: CDR1 SGHRS, CDR2 YFSETQ. The CDR3 sequence is CASSFITGSMNTEAFF. CDR3 nucleotides: TGCGCCAGCAGCTTTATTACAGGATCTATGAACACTGAAGCTTTCTTT. The whole variable domain, remainder taken from reference TRBV5-1 and TRBJ1-1, is KAGVTQTPRYLIKTRGQQVTLSCSPISGHRSVSWYQQTPGQGLQFLFEYFSETQRNKGNFPGRFSGRQFSNSRSEMNVSTLELGDSALYLCASSFITGSMNTEAFFGQGTRLTVV.

This clonotype was picked up many times. This chain uses TRBV20-1 with TRBJ1-2; no firm D call. CDR1 DFQATT and CDR2 SNEGSKA come from the germline V gene (reference sequence). The CDR3 has 16 amino acids. Trimming shortened V by 0 bases and J by 2 bases, and 16 bases separated the two germline ends. Written as DNA, the CDR3 is TGCAGTGCTAGAGAAGGTAGAAGGCAGGCGAACTATGGCTACACCTTC. As protein: CSAREGRRQANYGYTF.

This clonotype was seen once. A read error may explain this, as a much larger clone is one base away. The final CDR3 position lacks the conserved phenylalanine or tryptophan, pointing to a likely read error. The CDR3 region is CASSPAQLAGGSRTQYI. Written as DNA, the CDR3 is TGTGCCAGCTCACCCGCTCAGTTAGCGGGGGGGAGCAGGACCCAGTACATC. The rearrangement joins TRBV18 to TRBJ2-5; 11 positions agree with TRBD2. The CDR3 loop spans 17 amino acids. Germline V gene data show CDR1 as KGHSH and CDR2 as LQKENI. V dropped 3 bases and J dropped 7; count of bases not matched to a gene: 13.

This clonotype was seen repeatedly, ten times or more. The CDR3 here is CASSLGQSPLVGTQYF. CDR3 in DNA: TGTGCCAGCAGCTTAGGACAGTCGCCCCTCGTAGGTACGCAGTATTTT. The rearrangement uses TRBV7-2 and TRBJ2-3; possible D gene TRBD1, 5 bases. The CDR3 loop spans 16 amino acids. The V end was cut by 1 base, the J end by 8 bases, with 19 bases between. Germline assignment: CDR1 SGHTA and CDR2 FQGNSA.

This clonotype was counted ten times or more. This chain connects TRBV29-1 to TRBJ2-3, with D unresolved. CDR3 length equals 14 residues. Germline V CDR1 and CDR2: SQVTM, ANQGSEA. V was pared by 6 bases and J by 4 bases, with 17 bases between. The CDR3 loop reads CSVAGPRSSDTQYF. In DNA, the CDR3 is TGCAGCGTCGCCGGGCCCCGGTCCTCAGATACGCAGTATTTT.

This clonotype was seen ten or more times. The chain joins TRBV9 to TRBJ1-6; TRBD1 matches at 7 bases. Germline V gene lookup returns CDR1 SGDLS and CDR2 YYNGEE. This CDR3 has 14 amino acids. The junction had 3 bases not matched to a gene; V was cut back by 3 bases and J by 6 bases. CDR3 sequence reads: CASSAGQSNSPLHF. Written as DNA, the CDR3 is TGTGCCAGCAGCGCGGGACAGTCTAATTCACCCCTCCACTTT.

In its sample, this clonotype was seen many times. The chain links TRBV15 to TRBJ2-3; TRBD1 aligns across 8 bases. V shed 8 bases, J shed 5 bases, and the junction held 9 bases outside the gene matches. The CDR3 runs 14 residues. Germline V gives CDR1 LNHNV, CDR2 YYDKDF (reference sequence). The CDR3 protein is CATAGTGGEDTQYF. The CDR3 DNA reads TGTGCCACCGCTGGGACAGGTGGCGAAGATACGCAGTATTTT.

This clonotype has at least ten counts. The V gene is TRBV20-1, the J gene TRBJ1-5; no firm D call. Per germline, CDR1 DFQATT and CDR2 SNEGSKA (reference sequence). The CDR3 consists of 14 residues. V lost 3 bases and J 8 bases, leaving 17 bases between the germline ends. CDR3 residues: CSARALDPREPQHF. CDR3 bases: TGCAGTGCTAGGGCTCTGGACCCCCGGGAGCCCCAGCATTTT.